Described below is a single T cell receptor beta chain sequence and its context. The data stem from a study of Tregs in tolerant kidney transplant recipients. Using immunoSEQ multiplex PCR, the repertoire was profiled, and TCRdb retains in-frame clones only, with some absent. The data hold 100,000 to 150,000 clones, with 92% observed a single time. The CDR3 is 13 amino acids. Trimming shortened V by 1 base and J by 5 bases, and 8 bases separated the two germline ends. Germline V lookup: CDR1 LNHNV, CDR2 YYDKDF (reference sequence). The receptor's source is a human donor in good health. The gene calls are TRBV15 and TRBJ2-5, with D unresolved. The sample consisted of CD4+ T cells from blood. CDR3 in amino acids: CATSRAYSETQYF. CDR3 nucleotides: TGTGCCACCAGCAGAGCTTACTCGGAGACCCAGTACTTC. The full variable domain, with the rest looked up from reference TRBV15 and TRBJ2-5, is DAMVIQNPRYQVTQFGKPVTLSCSQTLNHNVMYWYQQKSSQAPKLLFHYYDKDFNNEADTPDNFQSRRPNTSFCFLDIRSPGLGDTAMYLCATSRAYSETQYFGPGTRLLVL.